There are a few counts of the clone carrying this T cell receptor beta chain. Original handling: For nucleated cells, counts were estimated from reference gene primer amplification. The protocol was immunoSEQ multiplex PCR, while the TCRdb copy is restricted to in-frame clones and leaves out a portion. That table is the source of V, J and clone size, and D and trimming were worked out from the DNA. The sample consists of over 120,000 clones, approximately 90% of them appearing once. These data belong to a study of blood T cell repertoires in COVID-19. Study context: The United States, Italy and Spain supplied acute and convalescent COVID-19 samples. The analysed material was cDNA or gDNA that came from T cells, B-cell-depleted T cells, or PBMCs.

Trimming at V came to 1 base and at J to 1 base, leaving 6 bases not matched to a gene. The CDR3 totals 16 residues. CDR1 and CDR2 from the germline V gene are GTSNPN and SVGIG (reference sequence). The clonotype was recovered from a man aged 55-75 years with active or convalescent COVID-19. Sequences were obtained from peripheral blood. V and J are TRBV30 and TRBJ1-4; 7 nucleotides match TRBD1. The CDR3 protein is CAWSEGARLTNEKLFF. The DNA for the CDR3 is TGTGCCTGGAGTGAGGGGGCGCGTCTAACTAATGAAAAACTGTTTTTT.